This TCR beta chain originates from a study of T cell changes during pregnancy in multiple sclerosis. Germline assignment: CDR1 LGHNA and CDR2 YNFKEQ. CDR3 size: 14 residues. Germline trimming cut 4 bases from V and 0 bases from J; bases unmatched to any gene: 1. Only in-frame clones appear in the TCRdb table, and some are missing; sequencing was by immunoSEQ multiplex PCR. This sample carries 55,000 to 65,000 clones, over 85% of them seen once, and the ten largest clones take about 2.5%. This receptor was taken from a female donor with multiple sclerosis, enrolled in a pregnancy study. The material was CD8+ T cells from peripheral blood mononuclear cells, obtained in the third trimester of pregnancy. The gene calls are TRBV4-2 and TRBJ2-7; 9 positions agree with TRBD2. The CDR3 DNA reads TGTGCCAGCAGCCGTAGCGGGAGCTCCTACGAGCAGTACTTC. Translating gives CASSRSGSSYEQYF.